This T cell receptor beta chain was documented in a study of shared clonotypes between healthy human individuals. In regard to this clone: Since no conserved phenylalanine or tryptophan closes the CDR3, a read error is the likely cause. No DNA is shown, since the ends of the CDR3 on it are uncertain; the CDR3 is the one TCRdb lists.

Assay execution proceeded at the deep level. TCRdb keeps only in-frame clones here, not all; method: immunoSEQ multiplex PCR. Of around 2,100,000 clones in the sample, approximately 95% were seen once. CDR1 and CDR2 (germline): PRHDT, FYEKMQ (reference sequence). The CDR3 is 12 residues long, counting both termini. Selected positively for CCR7 and CD45RO-negative, naive CD8 cells excluded terminally differentiated effector memory CD45RA+ cells. Caucasian adults residing in Nashville, Tennessee made up all the donors. Sequencing was done on a sample of naive CD8+ T cells sorted from blood. The TCR was taken from a man between 18 and 35 years old in good health. The V call is TRBV13, the J call TRBJ1-1; the table assigns TRBD1, which was not confirmed against the DNA. CDR3 amino acids: CASSLVVGLISV.